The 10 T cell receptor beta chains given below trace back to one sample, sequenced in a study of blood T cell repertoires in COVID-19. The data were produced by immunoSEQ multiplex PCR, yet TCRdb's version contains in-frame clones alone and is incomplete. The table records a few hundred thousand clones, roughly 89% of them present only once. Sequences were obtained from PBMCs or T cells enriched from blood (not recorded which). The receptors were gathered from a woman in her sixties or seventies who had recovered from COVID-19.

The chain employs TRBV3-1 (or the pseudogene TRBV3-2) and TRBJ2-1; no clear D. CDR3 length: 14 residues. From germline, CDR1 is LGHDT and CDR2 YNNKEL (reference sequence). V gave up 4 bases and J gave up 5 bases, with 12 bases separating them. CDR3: CASSPPGQHNEQFF. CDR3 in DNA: TGTGCCAGCAGCCCACCGGGTCAACACAATGAGCAGTTCTTC.

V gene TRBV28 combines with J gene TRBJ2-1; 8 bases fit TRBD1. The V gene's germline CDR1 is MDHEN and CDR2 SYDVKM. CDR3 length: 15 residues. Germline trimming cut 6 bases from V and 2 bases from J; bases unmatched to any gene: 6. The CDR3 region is CASRIMGQAYNEQFF. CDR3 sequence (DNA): TGTGCCAGCAGGATCATGGGACAGGCCTACAATGAGCAGTTCTTC.

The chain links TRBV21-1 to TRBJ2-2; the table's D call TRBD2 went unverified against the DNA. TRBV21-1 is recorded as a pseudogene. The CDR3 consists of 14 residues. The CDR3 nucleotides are TGTGCCAGCCCCGCGAGGGCGCGAACCGGGGAGCTGTTTTTT. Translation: CASPARARTGELFF.

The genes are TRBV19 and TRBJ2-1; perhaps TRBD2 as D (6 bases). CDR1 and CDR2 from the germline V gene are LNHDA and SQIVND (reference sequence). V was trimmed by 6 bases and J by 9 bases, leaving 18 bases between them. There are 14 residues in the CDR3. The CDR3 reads CASRGRVAGGEQFF. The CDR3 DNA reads TGTGCCAGTAGGGGTCGGGTGGCCGGGGGTGAGCAGTTCTTC.

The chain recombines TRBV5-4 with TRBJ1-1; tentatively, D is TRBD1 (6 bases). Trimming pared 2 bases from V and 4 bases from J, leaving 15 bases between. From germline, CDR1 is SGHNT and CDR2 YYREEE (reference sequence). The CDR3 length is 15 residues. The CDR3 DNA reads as TGTGCCAGCAGCTTAGGTTGGGGGCCGGGCACTGAAGCTTTCTTT. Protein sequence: CASSLGWGPGTEAFF.

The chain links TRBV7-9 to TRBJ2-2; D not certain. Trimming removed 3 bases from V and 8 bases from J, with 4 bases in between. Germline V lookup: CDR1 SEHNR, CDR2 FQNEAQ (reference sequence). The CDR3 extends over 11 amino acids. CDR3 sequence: CASSFGGELFF. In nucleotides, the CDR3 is TGTGCCAGCAGCTTCGGGGGGGAGCTGTTTTTT. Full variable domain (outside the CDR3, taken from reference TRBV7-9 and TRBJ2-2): DTGVSQNPRHKITKRGQNVTFRCDPISEHNRLYWYRQTLGQGPEFLTYFQNEAQLEKSRLLSDRFSAERPKGSFSTLEIQRTEQGDSAMYLCASSFGGELFFGEGSRLTVL.

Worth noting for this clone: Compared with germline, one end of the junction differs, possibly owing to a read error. CDR3 bases: TGTGCTAGCAGGGCCGGGTCTACCCCGACAGAGACCTCCTACGAGCAGTACTTC. This gives the protein CASRAGSTPTETSYEQYF. The chain links TRBV7-7 to TRBJ2-7; TRBD1 might be the D (5 bases). The CDR3 runs 18 residues. Germline V lookup: CDR1 SSHAT, CDR2 FNYEAQ (reference sequence).

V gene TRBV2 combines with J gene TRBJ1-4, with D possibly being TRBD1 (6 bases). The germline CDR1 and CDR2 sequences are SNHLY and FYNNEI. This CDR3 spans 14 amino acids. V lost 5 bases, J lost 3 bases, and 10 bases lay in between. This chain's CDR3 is CASSPQGSNEKLFF. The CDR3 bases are TGTGCCAGCAGTCCACAGGGCTCTAATGAAAAACTGTTTTTT.

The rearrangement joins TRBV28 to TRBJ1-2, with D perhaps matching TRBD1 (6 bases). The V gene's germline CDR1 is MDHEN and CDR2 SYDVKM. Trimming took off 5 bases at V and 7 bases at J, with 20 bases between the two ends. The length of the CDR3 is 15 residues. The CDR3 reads CASSPVNQQGGGYTF. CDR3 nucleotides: TGTGCCAGCAGTCCAGTTAATCAACAGGGCGGTGGCTACACCTTC.

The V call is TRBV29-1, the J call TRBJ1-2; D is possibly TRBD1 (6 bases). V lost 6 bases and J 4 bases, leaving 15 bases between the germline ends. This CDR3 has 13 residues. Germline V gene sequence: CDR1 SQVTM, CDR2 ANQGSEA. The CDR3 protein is CSVDRDNLYGYTF. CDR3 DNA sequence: TGCAGCGTGGACCGGGACAACCTCTATGGCTACACCTTC.